These 12 T cell receptor beta chains originate from one sample sequenced in a study of siplizumab effects on memory and regulatory T cells. Some clones are missing from TCRdb's copy, which holds only in-frame ones; the method was immunoSEQ multiplex PCR. The data contain about 120,000 clones, 94% of them singletons. Material for sequencing was non-Treg CD4+ T cells sorted from blood. All receptors derive from a human donor in good health.

The chain has TRBV2 and TRBJ1-1; D is uncertain. The length of the CDR3 is 14 residues. CDR1 SNHLY and CDR2 FYNNEI come from the germline V gene. Trimming pared 4 bases from V and 0 bases from J, leaving 9 bases between. The chain's CDR3 is CASSVFSMNTEAFF. The CDR3 DNA is TGTGCCAGCAGTGTCTTTTCCATGAACACTGAAGCTTTCTTT.

CDR3 coding DNA: TGTGCCAGCAGCGCCTCCAGGAGCACAGATACGCAGTATTTT. Translating gives CASSASRSTDTQYF. This chain links TRBV9 with TRBJ2-3; D gene unclear. V dropped 3 bases and J dropped 0 bases, with 8 bases sitting between them. CDR1 is SGDLS and CDR2 is YYNGEE in the germline V gene. The CDR3 has 14 amino acids.

The chain links TRBV2 to TRBJ1-5, with D uncertain. The ends were cut back, 6 bases at V and 7 bases at J, with 13 bases in the middle. This CDR3 region has 13 residues. Germline V CDR1 and CDR2: SNHLY, FYNNEI. CDR3 DNA: TGTGCCAGCAGCTCAACCCCGGGGCAGCCCCAGCATTTT. Protein sequence: CASSSTPGQPQHF.

This clone was detected once. The chain is built from TRBV5-1 and TRBJ2-7, with D unclear. CDR1 and CDR2 (germline): SGHRS, YFSETQ. Trimming removed 1 base at V and 2 bases at J, with 4 bases between. There are 12 residues in the CDR3. The CDR3 DNA is TGCGCCAGCAGCTTGCCAGCCTACGAGCAGTACTTC. Translated, it gives CASSLPAYEQYF.

J is TRBJ1-3 and V is TRBV7-6; maybe TRBD1 (6 bases). Per germline, CDR1 SGHVS and CDR2 FNYEAQ. This CDR3 has 17 residues. V lost 5 bases, J lost 4 bases, and 21 bases lay in between. The CDR3 region has the DNA TGTGCCAGCAGCAGCGGGCCGCGTCAGGGGCTCGGAAACACCATATATTTT. Translation: CASSSGPRQGLGNTIYF.

The chain recombines TRBV5-1 with TRBJ2-7, with 9 nucleotides matching TRBD1. The CDR3 spans 15 residues. Looked up from germline, CDR1 is SGHRS and CDR2 is YFSETQ. J gave up 4 bases and V 4 bases, and 9 bases lay outside the gene matches. The CDR3 coding sequence is TGCGCCAGCAGCCCAGCGGGACAGGGTTTTTACGAGCAGTACTTC. Encoded protein: CASSPAGQGFYEQYF.

The chain is built from TRBV5-1 and TRBJ2-5; 15 nucleotides line up with TRBD2. CDR1 is SGHRS, CDR2 YFSETQ, per germline. The CDR3 sequence is 18 residues long. The V segment lost 0 bases and the J segment 2 bases; nucleotides outside the gene matches: 5. The CDR3 sequence: CASSLVGTSGGYQETQYF. The CDR3 DNA reads TGCGCCAGCAGCTTGGTCGGGACTAGCGGGGGGTATCAAGAGACCCAGTACTTC.

The chain carries TRBV5-1 and TRBJ2-2; D is perhaps TRBD1 (7 bases). Trimming stripped 0 bases from V and 4 bases from J, with 16 bases between. Germline V gene lookup returns CDR1 SGHRS and CDR2 YFSETQ. The CDR3 has 17 residues. The CDR3 DNA reads as TGCGCCAGCAGCTTGGACCGACAGGGAGGTGCCACCGGGGAGCTGTTTTTT. Translating it yields CASSLDRQGGATGELFF.

The J gene is TRBJ2-1, the V gene TRBV2; D gene ambiguous. Germline loops: CDR1 SNHLY, CDR2 FYNNEI. V was trimmed by 1 base and J by 3 bases, leaving 4 bases between them. The CDR3 is 13 residues long. CDR3 loop: CASSEVGYNEQFF. In DNA, the CDR3 is TGTGCCAGCAGTGAAGTGGGCTACAATGAGCAGTTCTTC.

The genes are TRBV10-1 and TRBJ2-5; weak D call: TRBD2 (6 bases). This CDR3 has 13 amino acids. Germline V CDR1 and CDR2: WNHNN, SYGVQD (reference sequence). The V and J ends lost 11 bases and 4 bases respectively, with 17 bases between them. The DNA for the CDR3 is TGCGCCGCCGAATCCGGGGGACGAGAGACCCAGTACTTC. This gives the protein CAAESGGRETQYF.

The chain combines TRBV19 with TRBJ2-4; D is possibly TRBD1 (5 bases). V shed 5 bases and J shed 2 bases, with 16 bases lying between them. Germline loops: CDR1 LNHDA, CDR2 SQIVND (reference sequence). The CDR3 is made up of 16 amino acids. The chain's CDR3 is CASSVQTVYSKNIQYF. DNA of the CDR3: TGTGCCAGTAGTGTCCAGACAGTTTATTCCAAAAACATTCAGTACTTC.

The rearrangement uses TRBV19 and TRBJ1-2, with a possible D match to TRBD1 (6 bases). The V end was cut by 5 bases, the J end by 8 bases, with 27 bases between. The CDR3 loop spans 17 amino acids. Germline-derived CDR1 and CDR2 are LNHDA and SQIVND (reference sequence). CDR3 protein: CASSADTRALGARGYTF. The CDR3 DNA follows: TGTGCCAGTAGTGCGGACACACGGGCATTGGGGGCGAGGGGCTACACCTTC.